The present TCR beta chain was sequenced within a study of shared clonotypes between healthy human individuals. The data were produced by immunoSEQ multiplex PCR, yet TCRdb's version contains in-frame clones alone and is incomplete. Among around 1.6 million clones, around 98% were seen once, and the ten largest hold about 0.4%. The CDR3 runs 15 residues. In germline, CDR1 is KGHSH, CDR2 LQKENI. J lost 6 bases, V lost 4 bases, and 3 bases had no gene match. This sequence was found in a man between 25 and 39 years old in good health. Sequenced material: naive CD4+ T cells sorted from blood. Subset of the sample: CD45RA+ positively selected. This chain links TRBV18 with TRBJ2-1, with 13 bases fitting TRBD2. CDR3 DNA: TGTGCCAGCTCACTGGGACTAGCGGGACCCAATGAGCAGTTCTTC. Protein sequence: CASSLGLAGPNEQFF.